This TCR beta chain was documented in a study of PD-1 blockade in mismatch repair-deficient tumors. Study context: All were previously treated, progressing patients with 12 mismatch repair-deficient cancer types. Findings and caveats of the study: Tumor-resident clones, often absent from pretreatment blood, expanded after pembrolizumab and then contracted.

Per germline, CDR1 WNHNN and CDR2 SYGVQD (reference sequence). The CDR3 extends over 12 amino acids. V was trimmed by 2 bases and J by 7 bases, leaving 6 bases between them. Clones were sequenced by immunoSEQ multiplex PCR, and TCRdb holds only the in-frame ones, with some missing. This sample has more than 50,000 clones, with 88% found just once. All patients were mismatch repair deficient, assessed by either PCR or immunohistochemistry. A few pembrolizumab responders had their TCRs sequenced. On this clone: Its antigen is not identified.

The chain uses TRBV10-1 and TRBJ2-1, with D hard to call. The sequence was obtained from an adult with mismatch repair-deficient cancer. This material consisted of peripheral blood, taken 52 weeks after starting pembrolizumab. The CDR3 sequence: CASSEGLNEQFF. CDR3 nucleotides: TGCGCCAGCAGTGAGGGATTAAATGAGCAGTTCTTC.